The 28 T cell receptor beta chains below come from one sample, sequenced in a study of T cells in Graves' hyperthyroidism and ophthalmopathy. Amplification of TCR beta CDR3 regions used RNA as the template. With the HTBI primer set, the TCR CDR3 went through a first round of RT-PCR. In TCRdb, the multiplex PCR reads were re-called with MiXCR into one record per CDR3 protein. The sample has around 450,000 distinct CDR3 sequences; 15% to 19% are singletons. Sequencing was performed on blood. All receptors derive from a woman between 18 and 30 years old with Graves' hyperthyroidism.

This clonotype was seen many times. The chain employs TRBV6-2 or TRBV6-3 and TRBJ1-1; 7 nucleotides match TRBD1. Trimming at V came to 6 bases and at J to 8 bases, leaving 3 bases not matched to a gene. The CDR3 spans 11 residues. Germline lookup yields CDR1 MNHEY and CDR2 SVGEGT. CDR3 amino acids: CASRRQGEAFF. The CDR3 region has the DNA TGTGCCAGCAGGAGACAGGGAGAAGCTTTCTTT.

This clonotype appeared many times. V usage is TRBV6-2 or TRBV6-3 and J usage is TRBJ1-1; 7 bases match TRBD1. CDR3 length: 13 amino acids. Losses at the gene ends were 5 bases for V and 6 bases for J; bases not matched to a gene: 6. CDR1 and CDR2 from the germline V gene are MNHEY and SVGEGT. For the CDR3, the DNA is TGTGCCAGCAGTGGGACAGTGCGTTCTGAAGCTTTCTTT. Translated, it gives CASSGTVRSEAFF.

In this sample, this clonotype turned up once. As DNA, the CDR3 is TGTGCCAGTAGTATGTCCCGGGCAGGGGGCACTGAAGCTTTCTTT. Protein: CASSMSRAGGTEAFF. The chain combines TRBV19 with TRBJ1-1, with 7 bases aligning to TRBD1. CDR3 size: 15 residues. CDR1 and CDR2 from the germline V gene are LNHDA and SQIVND (reference sequence). V trimming: 3 bases; J trimming: 4 bases; junction bases outside the gene matches: 8.

This clonotype was detected a few times. The rearrangement uses TRBV7-9 and TRBJ2-4, with a tentative D call TRBD2 (6 bases). V lost 2 bases and J lost 1, with 21 bases in between. From germline, CDR1 is SEHNR and CDR2 FQNEAQ (reference sequence). The CDR3 totals 19 residues. In nucleotides, the CDR3 is TGTGCCAGCAGCTTATGGGAGGTCACCGGTCCCACCGCCAAAAACATTCAGTACTTC. Translated, it gives CASSLWEVTGPTAKNIQYF.

This clonotype was counted between two and nine times. V usage is TRBV18 and J usage is TRBJ2-7, with 9 bases matching TRBD1. The V gene end was trimmed by 1 base and the J gene end by 9 bases; junction bases not matched to a gene: 13. This CDR3 has 16 amino acids. The germline V gene encodes CDR1 KGHSH and CDR2 LQKENI. In nucleotides, the CDR3 is TGTGCCAGCTCACCACAAGAGGGGACAGGGTTGAAGATGCAGTACTTC. Protein product: CASSPQEGTGLKMQYF.

This chain connects TRBV4-2 to TRBJ2-3; weak D call: TRBD2 (6 bases). CDR1 and CDR2 from the germline V gene are LGHNA and YNFKEQ. With 1 base removed from V and 4 bases from J, the gap between germline ends came to 12 bases. This CDR3 comprises 15 residues. The DNA for the CDR3 is TGTGCCAGCAGCCAAGGGGGGGTAGCCGCAGATACGCAGTATTTT. It translates to CASSQGGVAADTQYF.

This clonotype has a count of ten or more. The chain uses TRBV5-1 and TRBJ1-2, with D possibly being TRBD1 (5 bases). CDR3 length: 17 amino acids. Trimming took 0 bases from V and 1 from J, leaving 16 bases between them. In germline, CDR1 is SGHRS, CDR2 YFSETQ. The CDR3 sequence is CASSLDSGRANNYGYTF. For the CDR3, the DNA is TGCGCCAGCAGCTTGGATTCGGGCAGGGCAAATAACTATGGCTACACCTTC.

This clonotype was observed at least ten times. V usage is TRBV12-3 or TRBV12-4 and J usage is TRBJ2-3; D is unclear. Trimming shortened V by 7 bases and J by 4 bases, and 9 bases separated the two germline ends. The CDR3 totals 12 residues. The CDR3 DNA sequence: TGTGCCAGCACCTCGGGCGCAGATACGCAGTATTTT. It translates to CASTSGADTQYF.

The table lists this clonotype with many counts. V usage is TRBV7-8 and J usage is TRBJ2-3, with 14 bases matching TRBD2. The CDR3 is 20 residues long. V lost 5 bases, J lost 4 bases, and 17 bases stayed unmatched. Germline CDR1 is SGHVS and CDR2 is FQNEAQ. The chain's CDR3 is CASSPRFTPGLAGDPDTQYF. CDR3 DNA: TGTGCCAGCAGCCCACGATTTACGCCGGGACTAGCGGGAGACCCAGATACGCAGTATTTT.

At least ten counts were recorded for this clonotype. This sequence joins TRBV3-1 and TRBJ1-1; D is unclear. V lost 2 bases to trimming and J lost 8 bases, with 9 bases between them. Germline assignment: CDR1 LGHDT and CDR2 YNNKEL (reference sequence). The CDR3 totals 12 residues. The DNA for the CDR3 is TGTGCCAGCAGCCAAAGTCCGGGAGAAGCTTTCTTT. Translation gives CASSQSPGEAFF.

This chain links TRBV19 with TRBJ1-6; D not resolved. This CDR3 is built from 15 residues. Germline-derived CDR1 and CDR2 are LNHDA and SQIVND (reference sequence). V shed 2 bases and J shed 7 bases, with 12 bases lying between them. CDR3 protein: CASSINTVANSPLHF. The CDR3 DNA is TGTGCCAGTAGTATAAATACAGTCGCGAATTCACCCCTCCACTTT.

At least ten counts were recorded for this clonotype. This sequence joins TRBV7-2 and TRBJ1-5; D gene uncertain. The V end lost 4 bases, the J end lost 11 bases, and 12 bases lay between the germline ends. There are 12 residues in the CDR3. Per germline, CDR1 SGHTA and CDR2 FQGNSA. The CDR3 bases are TGTGCCAGCAGCTCCTCTGTGGCCTCCCAGCATTTT. It translates to CASSSSVASQHF.

V and J are TRBV25-1 and TRBJ1-1; 9 bases match TRBD1. Germline V gene sequence: CDR1 MGHDK, CDR2 SYGVNS. The CDR3 sequence is 17 residues long. The trim removed 3 bases at V and 4 bases at J, leaving 12 bases unmatched. The CDR3 spells CASSEHRGRGKGTEAFF. Written as DNA, the CDR3 is TGTGCCAGCAGTGAGCACAGGGGGCGAGGGAAGGGCACTGAAGCTTTCTTT.

This clonotype has at least ten counts. The chain combines TRBV2 with TRBJ2-5; 7 bases agree with TRBD1. After removal of 7 bases from V and 3 bases from J, the junction contained 5 bases not matched to a gene. The CDR3 has 13 residues. The germline V gene has CDR1 SNHLY and CDR2 FYNNEI. In DNA, the CDR3 is TGTGCCAGCACACGACAGGGAGAAGAGACCCAGTACTTC. Translation gives CASTRQGEETQYF.

As to this clonotype: The junction does not match germline at one end; this may be a read error. The gene calls are TRBV7-8 and TRBJ1-1; perhaps TRBD1 as D (5 bases). The CDR3 sequence is 17 residues long. Germline lookup yields CDR1 SGHVS and CDR2 FQNEAQ. The CDR3 protein is CASSLMGQLAVNTDAFF. DNA of the CDR3: TGTGCCAGCAGCTTAATGGGGCAGCTGGCGGTGAACACTGATGCTTTCTTT.

This chain joins TRBV7-2 and TRBJ2-2; perhaps D is TRBD1 or TRBD2 (5 bases each). Germline values: CDR1 SGHTA, CDR2 FQGNSA. The length of the CDR3 is 16 residues. Trimming took off 3 bases at V and 6 bases at J, with 17 bases between the two ends. The CDR3 here is CASSLSPRGVPGELFF. The CDR3 region has the DNA TGTGCCAGCAGCTTGAGCCCCCGAGGGGTTCCCGGGGAGCTGTTTTTT.

This clonotype was recorded only once. The CDR3 ends on some other residue instead of the conserved phenylalanine or tryptophan, so this is likely a read error. The chain's CDR3 is CASGRGLNEQFL. The CDR3 coding sequence is TGTGCCAGCGGGCGGGGTCTCAATGAGCAGTTCCTC. The J gene is TRBJ2-1, the V gene TRBV28; D is possibly TRBD2 (6 bases). This CDR3 has 12 residues. Germline CDR1 is MDHEN and CDR2 is SYDVKM. V gave up 8 bases and J gave up 6 bases, with 11 bases separating them.

This clonotype was observed many times. The V and J genes are TRBV7-2 and TRBJ2-1; no clear D gene. Per the germline V gene, CDR1 is SGHTA and CDR2 is FQGNSA. The CDR3 runs 12 residues. Trimming stripped 2 bases from V and 7 bases from J, with 6 bases between. CDR3 sequence (DNA): TGTGCCAGCAGCTTAACCACGAATGAGCAGTTCTTC. Translation gives CASSLTTNEQFF.

CDR3 sequence (DNA): TGCGCCAGCAGTCCCCCGGACAGGACGGTGGAGCAGTACTTC. It encodes CASSPPDRTVEQYF. The chain has TRBV10-2 and TRBJ2-7; 7 bases line up with TRBD1. CDR3 length: 14 residues. The V and J ends lost 5 bases and 7 bases, in that order; junction bases with no gene match: 11. Germline V gene lookup returns CDR1 WSHSY and CDR2 SAAADI.

This clonotype was found many times. The J gene is TRBJ1-2, the V gene TRBV7-9; TRBD1 matches at 8 bases. The CDR3 runs to 16 residues. V gave up 4 bases and J gave up 4 bases; unmatched junction bases: 11. Germline CDR1 SEHNR, CDR2 FQNEAQ (reference sequence). The CDR3 DNA sequence: TGTGCCAGCAGCTCCGGACAGGGAAGGTTCGGCTATGGCTACACCTTC. This sequence encodes CASSSGQGRFGYGYTF.

This chain links TRBV6-5 with TRBJ2-1, with TRBD2 matching 7 bases. Germline values: CDR1 MNHEY, CDR2 SVGAGI. CDR3 size: 14 residues. V trimming: 2 bases; J trimming: 5 bases; junction bases outside the gene matches: 3. CDR3 sequence (DNA): TGTGCCAGCAGTTACGGGACTACTCACAATGAGCAGTTCTTC. Its translation is CASSYGTTHNEQFF.

CDR3 sequence (DNA): TGTGCCAGCAGACCCACCCACCATGAGCAGTTCTTC. The encoded protein is CASRPTHHEQFF. The V and J genes are TRBV12-3 or TRBV12-4 and TRBJ2-1; D ambiguous. V was trimmed by 6 bases and J by 8 bases, leaving 11 bases between them. This CDR3 is 12 amino acids long.

This clonotype has a handful of counts. V usage is TRBV4-1 and J usage is TRBJ1-5; TRBD1 matches 11 bases. V lost 5 bases to trimming and J lost 6 bases; unmatched junction nucleotides: 6. Germline CDR1 and CDR2: MGHRA and YSYEKL. The CDR3 runs to 15 residues. DNA of the CDR3: TGCGCCAGCAGCTTCGGACAGGGGGCCGGTCAGCCCCAGCATTTT. It specifies CASSFGQGAGQPQHF.

This clonotype was seen just once. The chain employs TRBV6-2 or TRBV6-3 and TRBJ2-7, with 14 bases identical to TRBD2. The CDR3 covers 16 residues. The J segment lost 1 base and the V segment lost 7 bases, leaving 6 bases of the junction unmatched. Per germline, CDR1 MNHEY and CDR2 SVGEGT. This CDR3 is CASKGTSGGESYEQYF. The CDR3 DNA follows: TGTGCCAGCAAGGGGACTAGCGGGGGAGAATCCTACGAGCAGTACTTC.

This clonotype showed up just a few times. The V and J genes are TRBV24-1 and TRBJ1-5; 7 bases match TRBD1. V was clipped by 5 bases and J by 4 bases; unmatched bases: 7. The CDR3 contains 15 residues. Germline values: CDR1 KGHDR, CDR2 SFDVKD. The CDR3 reads CATSGAGGGNQPQHF. The CDR3 coding sequence is TGTGCCACCAGTGGGGCAGGGGGAGGGAATCAGCCCCAGCATTTT.

The genes are TRBV4-3 and TRBJ1-4; 10 nucleotides line up with TRBD1. CDR1 is LGHNA, CDR2 YSLEER, per germline. Losses at the gene ends were 5 bases for V and 10 bases for J; bases not matched to a gene: 10. This CDR3 region has 15 residues. As DNA, the CDR3 is TGCGCCAGCAGCTTTACGACAGGGGGCTTCGGAAAACTGTTTTTT. This encodes CASSFTTGGFGKLFF.

The table lists this clonotype with many counts. V is TRBV7-2 and J is TRBJ2-7; D gene unclear. CDR3 length equals 11 residues. V was trimmed by 8 bases and J by 5 bases, leaving 10 bases between them. CDR1 is SGHTA, CDR2 FQGNSA, per germline. As DNA, the CDR3 is TGTGCCAGCGGGCGTATGGACGAGCAGTACTTC. This encodes CASGRMDEQYF.

The CDR3 here is CASSLHGTNYGYTF. CDR3 DNA: TGTGCCAGCAGTTTACACGGTACTAACTATGGCTACACCTTC. The J gene is TRBJ1-2, the V gene TRBV28; D is unresolved. V shed 2 bases and J shed 0 bases, with 7 bases lying between them. The germline V gene encodes CDR1 MDHEN and CDR2 SYDVKM. The CDR3 extends over 14 amino acids.